This T cell receptor beta chain was obtained from a study of PD-1 blockade in classical Hodgkin lymphoma. Study-level points and caveats: Complete responders matched newly diagnosed patients in baseline diversity.

Points on this clone: Its matching antigen is unknown.

Assay used: immunoSEQ multiplex PCR; TCRdb lists only in-frame clones, some missing. The sample lists 40,000 to 45,000 clones, just under 80% seen once, with 13% in the top ten. With 4 bases clipped from V and 4 bases from J, the junction kept 8 bases outside the gene matches. The CDR3 totals 16 residues. Germline CDR1 reads SGDLS; CDR2 reads YYNGEE. Exposure to brentuximab vedotin varied, and each patient had relapsed following autologous stem cell transplantation. This rearrangement joins TRBV9 to TRBJ2-1; 10 nucleotides match TRBD2. The sequence was collected from a human donor with classical Hodgkin lymphoma. This sample comprised peripheral blood mononuclear cells (PBMCs), obtained at baseline. As DNA, the CDR3 is TGTGCCAGCAGCCCAAGCGGGGGGGCCGAGTACAATGAGCAGTTCTTC. Protein: CASSPSGGAEYNEQFF.